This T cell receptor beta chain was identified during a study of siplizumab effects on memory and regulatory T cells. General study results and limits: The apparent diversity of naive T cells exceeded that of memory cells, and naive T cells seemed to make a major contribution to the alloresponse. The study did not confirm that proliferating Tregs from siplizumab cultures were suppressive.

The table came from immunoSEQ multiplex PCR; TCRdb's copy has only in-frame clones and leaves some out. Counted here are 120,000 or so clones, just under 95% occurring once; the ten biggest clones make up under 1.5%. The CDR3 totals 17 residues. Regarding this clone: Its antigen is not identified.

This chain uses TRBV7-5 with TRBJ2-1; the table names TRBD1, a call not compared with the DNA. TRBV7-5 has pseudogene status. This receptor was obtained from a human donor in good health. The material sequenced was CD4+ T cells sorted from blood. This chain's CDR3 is CARSLASVGPGPDEQFF. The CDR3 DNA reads TGTGCCAGAAGCTTAGCGAGTGTGGGGCCGGGCCCCGATGAGCAGTTCTTC.